The 5 T cell receptor beta chains given below trace back to one sample, sequenced in a study of T cell responses to AZD1222 COVID-19 vaccine. Produced via immunoSEQ multiplex PCR; TCRdb's table is partial and in-frame only. This sample has around 140,000 clones, with about nine tenths found just once. Sequenced here: peripheral blood, sampled on day 0 of AZD1222 vaccination. The receptors stem from an adult in good health.

The V gene is TRBV7-2, the J gene TRBJ1-5, with D unresolved. The CDR3 is made up of 12 amino acids. Trimming took 2 bases from V and 3 from J, leaving 2 bases between them. Germline CDR1 is SGHTA and CDR2 is FQGNSA. CDR3 protein: CASSLSNQPQHF. Written as DNA, the CDR3 is TGTGCCAGCAGCTTATCCAATCAGCCCCAGCATTTT.

The chain links TRBV2 to TRBJ1-1; D not certain. CDR3 length: 11 residues. The V end was cut by 7 bases, the J end by 4 bases, with 7 bases between. The germline V gene has CDR1 SNHLY and CDR2 FYNNEI. CDR3 residues: CASTAGTEAFF. The CDR3 DNA reads as TGTGCCAGCACGGCCGGCACTGAAGCTTTCTTT.

The J gene is TRBJ1-2, the V gene TRBV5-6, with 8 bases fitting TRBD1. V dropped 5 bases and J dropped 8; count of bases not matched to a gene: 8. CDR3 length equals 13 residues. Germline CDR1 SGHDT, CDR2 YYEEEE. The CDR3 reads CASSWDRTGGYTF. The CDR3 DNA reads TGTGCCAGCAGTTGGGACAGGACGGGAGGCTACACCTTC.

This clone has a handful of counts. CDR3 sequence (DNA): TGTGCCAGCAGCTTAGTGGGTTTTTTCGGTTCGGTGTACGAGCAGTACTTC. Its protein is CASSLVGFFGSVYEQYF. The chain carries TRBV7-2 and TRBJ2-7; no definite D call. Trimming removed 1 base at V and 4 bases at J, with 20 bases between. The CDR3 runs to 17 residues. Germline V gene data show CDR1 as SGHTA and CDR2 as FQGNSA. The whole variable domain, filled in from reference TRBV7-2 and TRBJ2-7, reads GAGVSQSPSNKVTEKGKDVELRCDPISGHTALYWYRQSLGQGLEFLIYFQGNSAPDKSGLPSDRFSAERTGGSVSTLTIQRTQQEDSAVYLCASSLVGFFGSVYEQYFGPGTRLTVT.

This clone came up a few times. This chain joins TRBV7-2 and TRBJ1-1; D is uncertain. Between the trimmed V and J ends, which lost 2 bases and 0 bases, there was a span of 10 bases. This CDR3 is built from 15 residues. Germline assignment: CDR1 SGHTA and CDR2 FQGNSA. The CDR3 loop reads CASSLSGKLNTEAFF. In DNA, the CDR3 is TGTGCCAGCAGCTTATCGGGCAAGCTGAACACTGAAGCTTTCTTT.